This TCR beta chain was observed in a study of blood T cell repertoires in COVID-19. Turning to the study itself: Material from acute and convalescent COVID-19 was sourced from the United States, Italy and Spain. Sources were T cells, B-cell-depleted T cells, or PBMCs; the material itself was cDNA or gDNA.

The germline CDR1 and CDR2 sequences are MDHEN and SYDVKM. V was trimmed by 5 bases and J by 14 bases, leaving 13 bases between them. The length of the CDR3 is 11 residues. Followed longitudinally, the Seattle patients had been enrolled during active infection. TCRdb's copy holds only in-frame clones and misses some; the assay was immunoSEQ multiplex PCR. The sample records fewer than 300,000 clones, about 80% being singletons. Specimen: peripheral blood. The chain has TRBV28 and TRBJ1-5; tentatively, D is TRBD1 (6 bases). This sequence originates from a person aged 70 to 85 with COVID-19, enrolled during active disease. For the CDR3, the DNA is TGTGCCAGCAGTGGATTAAGGGGGAAGCATTTT. Translation: CASSGLRGKHF.